The 13 T cell receptor beta chains below were found in one sample sequenced in a study of blood T cell repertoires in COVID-19. Measured with immunoSEQ multiplex PCR; TCRdb has only the in-frame clones, and not every one. The table shows around 260,000 clones, with roughly 88% occurring only once. Sequencing was carried out using peripheral blood. These receptors were collected from a woman aged 70 to 79 with COVID-19, enrolled during active disease.

This chain links TRBV21-1 with TRBJ2-2; TRBD2 is taken as the D call from the table, unchecked against the DNA. TRBV21-1 is an annotated pseudogene. CDR3 length equals 18 residues. The CDR3 is CASSSVISSGRCTGELFF. The DNA of the CDR3 is TGTGCCAGCAGCTCCGTTATTTCTAGCGGGAGGTGCACCGGGGAGCTGTTTTTT.

V is TRBV28 and J is TRBJ2-1, with 9 bases identical to TRBD2. Per germline, CDR1 MDHEN and CDR2 SYDVKM. The CDR3 is made up of 16 amino acids. V shed 1 base and J 7 bases; nucleotides not matched to a gene: 8. The CDR3 DNA follows: TGTGCCAGCAGTTTATTACAGCCTAGCGGGAAAAATGAGCAGTTCTTC. Protein product: CASSLLQPSGKNEQFF. The variable domain in full, completed from reference TRBV28 and TRBJ2-1, reads DVKVTQSSRYLVKRTGEKVFLECVQDMDHENMFWYRQDPGLGLRLIYFSYDVKMKEKGDIPEGYSVSREKKERFSLILESASTNQTSMYLCASSLLQPSGKNEQFFGPGTRLTVL.

The V gene is TRBV18, the J gene TRBJ1-1; 7 bases are shared with TRBD1. The CDR3 spans 11 residues. V trimming: 8 bases; J trimming: 13 bases; junction bases outside the gene matches: 10. Germline assignment: CDR1 KGHSH and CDR2 LQKENI. CDR3 residues: CASRAGTVDFF. The CDR3 DNA follows: TGTGCCAGCCGAGCCGGGACAGTTGATTTCTTT. Together with reference TRBV18 and TRBJ1-1, the CDR3 gives the full variable domain: NAGVMQNPRHLVRRRGQEARLRCSPMKGHSHVYWYRQLPEEGLKFMVYLQKENIIDESGMPKERFSAEFPKEGPSILRIQQVVRGDSAAYFCASRAGTVDFFGQGTRLTVV.

CDR3 sequence reads: CASSPFDSPLHF. Written as DNA, the CDR3 is TGTGCCAGCAGTCCCTTTGATTCACCCCTCCACTTT. The chain employs TRBV27 and TRBJ1-6; D call uncertain. Trimming stripped 5 bases from V and 8 bases from J, with 7 bases between. This CDR3 region has 12 residues. CDR1 is MNHEY, CDR2 SMNVEV, per germline (reference sequence).

The rearrangement uses TRBV4-1 and TRBJ2-7, with TRBD2 matching 11 bases. Germline CDR1 reads MGHRA; CDR2 reads YSYEKL. J lost 2 bases, V lost 6 bases, and 6 bases had no gene match. There are 15 residues in the CDR3. The CDR3 is CASRYSGRATYEQYF. Here the CDR3 DNA reads TGCGCCAGCAGATATAGCGGGAGGGCAACCTACGAGCAGTACTTC.

The chain links TRBV2 to TRBJ1-3, with 9 bases lining up with TRBD1. V was pared by 7 bases and J by 2 bases, with 0 bases of the junction left unmatched. Germline V lookup: CDR1 SNHLY, CDR2 FYNNEI. This CDR3 region has 13 residues. DNA of the CDR3: TGTGCCAGCAACAGGGGGCCTGGAAACACCATATATTTT. Amino acid sequence: CASNRGPGNTIYF.

This rearrangement joins TRBV28 to TRBJ2-1; 12 bases are shared with TRBD2. The CDR3 spans 14 residues. Trimming cost V 3 bases and J 9 bases; bases outside gene matches: 3. Germline V gene data show CDR1 as MDHEN and CDR2 as SYDVKM. CDR3 sequence (DNA): TGTGCCAGCAGTTTGTGGACTAGCGGGGCTGAGCAGTTCTTC. It encodes CASSLWTSGAEQFF. The complete variable domain, with remaining parts taken from reference TRBV28 and TRBJ2-1, reads DVKVTQSSRYLVKRTGEKVFLECVQDMDHENMFWYRQDPGLGLRLIYFSYDVKMKEKGDIPEGYSVSREKKERFSLILESASTNQTSMYLCASSLWTSGAEQFFGPGTRLTVL.

The gene calls are TRBV7-3 and TRBJ2-2, with 13 bases matching TRBD2. V dropped 6 bases and J dropped 3; count of bases not matched to a gene: 10. The germline V gene encodes CDR1 SGHTA and CDR2 FQGTGA. The CDR3 has 18 amino acids. The CDR3, as DNA: TGTGCCAGCAGTCCAGGACTAGCGGGAGTAACGGACACCGGGGAGCTGTTTTTT. It specifies CASSPGLAGVTDTGELFF.

This clone was seen a handful of times. This chain joins TRBV10-3 and TRBJ2-7, with D perhaps TRBD1 (6 bases). Germline values: CDR1 ENHRY, CDR2 SYGVKD. CDR3 size: 13 residues. Between the trimmed V and J ends, which lost 10 bases and 6 bases, there was a span of 19 bases. CDR3 in DNA: TGTGCCAGCCTCCGGACAGAAGTGGCCGAGCAGTACTTC. Translating it yields CASLRTEVAEQYF.

The gene calls are TRBV27 and TRBJ1-5; 8 nucleotides align to TRBD1. With 5 bases clipped from V and 3 bases from J, the junction kept 9 bases outside the gene matches. Germline lookup yields CDR1 MNHEY and CDR2 SMNVEV (reference sequence). There are 16 residues in the CDR3. The CDR3 DNA is TGTGCCAGCAGTCCCCTAGGGACAGGAAACAATCAGCCCCAGCATTTT. It specifies CASSPLGTGNNQPQHF.

This clone occurred a few times. CDR3 residues: CAISDWREVYNEQFF. The CDR3 DNA sequence: TGTGCCATCAGTGATTGGCGGGAGGTATACAATGAGCAGTTCTTC. V gene TRBV10-3 combines with J gene TRBJ2-1, with 8 bases aligning to TRBD2. Trimming removed 3 bases from V and 4 bases from J; junction bases left unmatched: 5. The CDR3 has 15 amino acids. CDR1 is ENHRY and CDR2 is SYGVKD in the germline V gene.

The J gene is TRBJ2-5, the V gene TRBV19, with 12 bases fitting TRBD1. The CDR3 is 15 amino acids. Germline CDR1 LNHDA, CDR2 SQIVND (reference sequence). Trimming removed 7 bases from V and 3 bases from J; junction bases left unmatched: 6. The CDR3 sequence: CASTTGQGAEETQYF. CDR3 in DNA: TGTGCCAGTACCACGGGACAGGGGGCCGAAGAGACCCAGTACTTC.

The J gene is TRBJ2-5, the V gene TRBV28; TRBD2 matches at 12 bases. The V gene end was trimmed by 6 bases and the J gene end by 4 bases; junction bases not matched to a gene: 3. The CDR3 extends over 14 amino acids. The germline gives CDR1 MDHEN, CDR2 SYDVKM. The CDR3 loop reads CASRPSGRAETQYF. For the CDR3, the DNA is TGTGCCAGCAGACCTAGCGGGAGGGCAGAGACCCAGTACTTC.